This T cell receptor (beta chain) originates from a study of radiotherapy plus CTLA-4 blockade in lung cancer. TCRdb's copy holds only in-frame clones and misses some; the assay was immunoSEQ multiplex PCR. The sample consists of around 49,000 clones, 70% to 90% of them appearing once. The germline CDR1 and CDR2 sequences are MNHEY and SVGAGI. The CDR3 runs 13 residues. The receptor comes from a human donor with non-small cell lung cancer whose response to radiotherapy plus ipilimumab could not be evaluated. The V call is TRBV6-5, the J call TRBJ2-5; TRBD1 matches 9 bases. The DNA end is a closer match to TRBJ2-7, so the J assignment may be wrong. The specimen comprised peripheral blood, sampled from a patient treated with radiotherapy plus ipilimumab. CDR3 amino acids: CASSDRGGYEQYF. CDR3 nucleotide sequence: TGTGCCAGCAGTGACAGGGGGGGGTACGAGCAGTACTTC.